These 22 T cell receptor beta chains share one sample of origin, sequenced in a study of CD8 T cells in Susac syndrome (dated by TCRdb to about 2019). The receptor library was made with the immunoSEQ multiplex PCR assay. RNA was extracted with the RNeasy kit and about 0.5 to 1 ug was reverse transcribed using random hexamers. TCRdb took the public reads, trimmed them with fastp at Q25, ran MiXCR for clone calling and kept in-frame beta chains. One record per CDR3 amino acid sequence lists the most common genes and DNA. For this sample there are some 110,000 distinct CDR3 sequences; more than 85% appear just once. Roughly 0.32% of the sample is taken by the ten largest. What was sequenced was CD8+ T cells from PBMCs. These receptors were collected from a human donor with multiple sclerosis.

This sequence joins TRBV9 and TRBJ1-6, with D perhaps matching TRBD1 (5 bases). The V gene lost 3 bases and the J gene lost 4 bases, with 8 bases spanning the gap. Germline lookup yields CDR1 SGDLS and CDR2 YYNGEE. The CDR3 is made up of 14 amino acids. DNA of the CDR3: TGTGCCAGCAGCGAGAGACAGTATAATTCACCCCTCCACTTT. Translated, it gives CASSERQYNSPLHF.

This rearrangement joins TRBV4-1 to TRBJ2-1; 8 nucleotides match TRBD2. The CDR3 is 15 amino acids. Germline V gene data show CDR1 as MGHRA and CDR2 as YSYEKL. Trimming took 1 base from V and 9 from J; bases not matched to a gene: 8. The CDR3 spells CASSQARAGAGEQFF. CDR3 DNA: TGCGCCAGCAGCCAAGCCCGAGCGGGGGCGGGTGAGCAGTTCTTC.

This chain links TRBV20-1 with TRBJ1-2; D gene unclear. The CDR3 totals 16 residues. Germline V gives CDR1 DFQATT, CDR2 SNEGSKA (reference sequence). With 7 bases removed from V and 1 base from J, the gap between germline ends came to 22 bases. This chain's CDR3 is CSVRVREIADNYGYTF. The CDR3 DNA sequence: TGCAGTGTGAGAGTCCGTGAAATCGCAGATAACTATGGCTACACCTTC.

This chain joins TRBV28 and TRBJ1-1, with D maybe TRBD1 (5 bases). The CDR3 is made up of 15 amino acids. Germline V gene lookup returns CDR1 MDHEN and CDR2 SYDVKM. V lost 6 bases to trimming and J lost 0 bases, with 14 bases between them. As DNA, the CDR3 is TGTGCCAGCAGATATCCCGGGACGTTGAACACTGAAGCTTTCTTT. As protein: CASRYPGTLNTEAFF.

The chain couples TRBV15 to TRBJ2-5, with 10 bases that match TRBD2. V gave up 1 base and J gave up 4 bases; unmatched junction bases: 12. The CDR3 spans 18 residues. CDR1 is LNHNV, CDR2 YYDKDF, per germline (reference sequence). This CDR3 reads CATSRVRLAGAPRETQYF. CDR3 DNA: TGTGCCACCAGCAGAGTTCGGCTAGCGGGGGCCCCGCGAGAGACCCAGTACTTC.

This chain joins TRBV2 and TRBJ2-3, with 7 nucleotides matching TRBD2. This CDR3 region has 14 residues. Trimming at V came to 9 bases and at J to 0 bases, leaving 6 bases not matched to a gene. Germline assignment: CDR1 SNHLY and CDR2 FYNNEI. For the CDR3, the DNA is TGTGCCAGGGCCCGGGAGGCAAGCACAGATACGCAGTATTTT. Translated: CARAREASTDTQYF. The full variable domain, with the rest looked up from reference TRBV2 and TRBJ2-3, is EPEVTQTPSHQVTQMGQEVILRCVPISNHLYFYWYRQILGQKVEFLVSFYNNEISEKSEIFDDQFSVERPDGSNFTLKIRSTKLEDSAMYFCARAREASTDTQYFGPGTRLTVL.

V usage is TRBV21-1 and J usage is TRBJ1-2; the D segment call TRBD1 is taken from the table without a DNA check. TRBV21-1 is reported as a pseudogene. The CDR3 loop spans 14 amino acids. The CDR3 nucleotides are TGTGCCAGCAGCAATGTCCTGGGGAGGTATGGCTACACCTTC. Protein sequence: CASSNVLGRYGYTF.

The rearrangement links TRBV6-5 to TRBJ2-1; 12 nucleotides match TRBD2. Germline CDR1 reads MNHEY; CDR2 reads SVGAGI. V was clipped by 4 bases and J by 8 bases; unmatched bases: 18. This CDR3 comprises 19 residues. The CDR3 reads CASSLTSGGYHYHFHEQFF. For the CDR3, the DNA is TGTGCCAGCAGTTTGACTAGCGGGGGATACCACTACCATTTCCATGAGCAGTTCTTC.

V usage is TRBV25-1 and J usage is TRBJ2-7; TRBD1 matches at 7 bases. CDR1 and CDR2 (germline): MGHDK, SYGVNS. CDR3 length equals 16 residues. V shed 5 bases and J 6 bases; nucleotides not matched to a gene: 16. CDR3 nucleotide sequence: TGTGCCAGCAGTAAAAAACGGGACAGTGTGCCGTCCGAGCAGTACGTC. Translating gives CASSKKRDSVPSEQYV.

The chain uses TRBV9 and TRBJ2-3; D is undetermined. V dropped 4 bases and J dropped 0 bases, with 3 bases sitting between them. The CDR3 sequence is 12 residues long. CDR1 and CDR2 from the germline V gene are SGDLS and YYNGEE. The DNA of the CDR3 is TGTGCCAGCAGCAAGAGCACAGATACGCAGTATTTT. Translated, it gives CASSKSTDTQYF.

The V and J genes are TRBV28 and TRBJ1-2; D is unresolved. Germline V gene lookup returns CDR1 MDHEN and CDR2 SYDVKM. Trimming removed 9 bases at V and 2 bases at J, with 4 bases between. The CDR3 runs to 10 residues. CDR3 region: CASQNYGYTF. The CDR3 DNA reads TGTGCCAGTCAAAACTATGGCTACACCTTC.

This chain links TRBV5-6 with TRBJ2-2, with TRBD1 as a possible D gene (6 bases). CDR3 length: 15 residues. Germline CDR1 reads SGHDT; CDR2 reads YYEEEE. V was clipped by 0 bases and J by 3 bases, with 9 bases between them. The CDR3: CASSLGTEYTGELFF. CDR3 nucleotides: TGTGCCAGCAGCTTGGGGACAGAGTACACCGGGGAGCTGTTTTTT.

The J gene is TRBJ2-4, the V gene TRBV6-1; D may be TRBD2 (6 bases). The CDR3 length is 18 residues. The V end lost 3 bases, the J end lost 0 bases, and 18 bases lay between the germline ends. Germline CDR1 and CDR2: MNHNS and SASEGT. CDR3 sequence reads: CASSEEGPILLAKNIQYF. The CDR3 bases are TGTGCCAGCAGTGAGGAGGGACCGATCTTACTAGCCAAAAACATTCAGTACTTC.

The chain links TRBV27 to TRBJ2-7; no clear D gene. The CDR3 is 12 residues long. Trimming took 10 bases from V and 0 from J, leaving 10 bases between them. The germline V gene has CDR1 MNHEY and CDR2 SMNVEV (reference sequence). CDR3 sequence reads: CATSGPSYEQYF. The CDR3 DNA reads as TGTGCCACCTCGGGCCCCTCCTACGAGCAGTACTTC.

CDR3 DNA: TGTGCCAGCAGCCAGGGACAGGGGGCAGATACGCAGTATTTT. This translates into CASSQGQGADTQYF. The V and J genes are TRBV7-8 and TRBJ2-3, with 11 nucleotides matching TRBD1. Germline assignment: CDR1 SGHVS and CDR2 FQNEAQ. The CDR3 totals 14 residues. Trimming cost V 5 bases and J 4 bases; bases outside gene matches: 2.

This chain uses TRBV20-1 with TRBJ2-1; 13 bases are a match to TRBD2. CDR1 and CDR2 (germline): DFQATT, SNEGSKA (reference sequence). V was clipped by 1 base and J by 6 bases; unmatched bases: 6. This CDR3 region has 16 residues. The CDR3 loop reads CSARGGLAGNGNEQFF. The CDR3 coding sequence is TGCAGTGCTAGAGGGGGACTAGCGGGAAATGGCAATGAGCAGTTCTTC.

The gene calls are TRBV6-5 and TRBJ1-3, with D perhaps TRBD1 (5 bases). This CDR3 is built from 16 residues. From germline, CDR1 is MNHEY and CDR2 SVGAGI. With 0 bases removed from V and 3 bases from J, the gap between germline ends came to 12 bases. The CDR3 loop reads CASSYSRDLGGNTIYF. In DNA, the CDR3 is TGTGCCAGCAGTTACTCTAGGGACCTGGGTGGAAACACCATATATTTT.

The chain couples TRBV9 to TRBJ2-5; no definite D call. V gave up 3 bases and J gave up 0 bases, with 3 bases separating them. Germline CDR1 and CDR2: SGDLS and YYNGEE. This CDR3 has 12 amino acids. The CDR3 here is CASSANQETQYF. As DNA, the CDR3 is TGTGCCAGCAGCGCGAACCAAGAGACCCAGTACTTC.

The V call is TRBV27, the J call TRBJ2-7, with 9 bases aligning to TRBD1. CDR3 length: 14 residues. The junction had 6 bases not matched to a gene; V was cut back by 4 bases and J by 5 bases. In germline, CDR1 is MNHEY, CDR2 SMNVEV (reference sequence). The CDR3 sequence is CASSSGDRDDEQYV. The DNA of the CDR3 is TGTGCCAGCAGTTCCGGGGACAGGGATGACGAGCAGTACGTC.

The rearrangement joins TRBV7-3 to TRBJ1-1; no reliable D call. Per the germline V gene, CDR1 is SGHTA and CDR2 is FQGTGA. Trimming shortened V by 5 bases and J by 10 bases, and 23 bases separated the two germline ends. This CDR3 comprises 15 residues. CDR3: CASSPTTGFDRGAFF. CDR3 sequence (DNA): TGTGCCAGCAGCCCCACCACCGGTTTCGATCGAGGAGCTTTCTTT.

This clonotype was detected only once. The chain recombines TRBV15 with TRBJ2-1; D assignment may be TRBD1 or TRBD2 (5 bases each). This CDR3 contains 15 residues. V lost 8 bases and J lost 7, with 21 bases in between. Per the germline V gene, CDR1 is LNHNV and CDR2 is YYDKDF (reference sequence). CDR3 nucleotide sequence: TGTGCCACCTCCTCGAGGGGTATGAGTGGGAATGAGCAGTTCTTC. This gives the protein CATSSRGMSGNEQFF. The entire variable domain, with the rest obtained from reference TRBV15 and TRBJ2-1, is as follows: DAMVIQNPRYQVTQFGKPVTLSCSQTLNHNVMYWYQQKSSQAPKLLFHYYDKDFNNEADTPDNFQSRRPNTSFCFLDIRSPGLGDTAMYLCATSSRGMSGNEQFFGPGTRLTVL.

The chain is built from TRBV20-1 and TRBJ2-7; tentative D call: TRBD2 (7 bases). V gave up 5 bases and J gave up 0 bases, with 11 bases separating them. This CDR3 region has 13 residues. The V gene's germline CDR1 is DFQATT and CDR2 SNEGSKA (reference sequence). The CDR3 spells CSALGGASYEQYF. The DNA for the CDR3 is TGCAGTGCTTTAGGGGGGGCCTCCTACGAGCAGTACTTC.